This T cell receptor beta chain appears in the sequencing data of a study of T cell changes during pregnancy in multiple sclerosis. Sequencing was performed with immunoSEQ multiplex PCR; in TCRdb, only in-frame clones are kept and a portion is missing. There are about 46,000 clones in the sample; 91% occur only once, and about 3% lies in the top ten. Specimen: CD8+ T cells from peripheral blood mononuclear cells, collected in the second trimester of pregnancy. This sequence originates from a female donor with multiple sclerosis, enrolled in a pregnancy study.

Here the CDR3 reads CASSQDSGTYNEQFF. The DNA of the CDR3 is TGCGCCAGCAGCCAAGATTCAGGGACCTACAATGAGCAGTTCTTC. The V call is TRBV4-3, the J call TRBJ2-1; possible D gene TRBD1, 5 bases. Trimming removed 0 bases from V and 2 bases from J, with 8 bases in between. The CDR3 has 15 amino acids. Germline CDR1 LGHNA, CDR2 YSLEER.